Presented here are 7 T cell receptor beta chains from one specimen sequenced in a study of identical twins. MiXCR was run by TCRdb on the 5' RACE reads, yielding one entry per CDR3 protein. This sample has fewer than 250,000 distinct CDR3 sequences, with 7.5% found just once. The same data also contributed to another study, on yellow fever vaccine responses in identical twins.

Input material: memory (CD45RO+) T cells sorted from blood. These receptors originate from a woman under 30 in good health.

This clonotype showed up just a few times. This CDR3 reads CATSRTISGPSYNEQFF. The CDR3 DNA follows: TGTGCCACCAGCAGAACAATAAGCGGTCCCTCCTACAATGAGCAGTTCTTC. The chain joins TRBV15 to TRBJ2-1; TRBD2 might be the D (5 bases). The CDR3 covers 17 residues. V was cut by 2 bases and J by 0 bases, with 14 bases left in between. The germline gives CDR1 LNHNV, CDR2 YYDKDF (reference sequence).

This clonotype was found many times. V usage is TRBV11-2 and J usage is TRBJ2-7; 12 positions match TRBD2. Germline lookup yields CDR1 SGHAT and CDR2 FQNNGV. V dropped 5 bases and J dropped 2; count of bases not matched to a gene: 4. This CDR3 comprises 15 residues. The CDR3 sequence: CASSIGTSGPYEQYF. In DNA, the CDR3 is TGTGCCAGCAGCATTGGGACTAGCGGGCCCTACGAGCAGTACTTC.

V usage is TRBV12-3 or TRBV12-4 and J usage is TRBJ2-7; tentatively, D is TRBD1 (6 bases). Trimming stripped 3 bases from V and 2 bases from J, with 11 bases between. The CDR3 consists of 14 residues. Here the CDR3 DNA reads TGTGCCAGCAGTTTCGACAGGCTAACCTACGAGCAGTACTTC. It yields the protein CASSFDRLTYEQYF.

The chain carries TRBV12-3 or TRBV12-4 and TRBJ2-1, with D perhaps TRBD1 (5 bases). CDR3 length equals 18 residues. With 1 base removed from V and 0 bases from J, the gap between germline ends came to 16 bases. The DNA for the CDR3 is TGTGCCAGCAGTTTAGAGTTTGCAGGGCTGATCTCCTACAATGAGCAGTTCTTC. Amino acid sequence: CASSLEFAGLISYNEQFF.

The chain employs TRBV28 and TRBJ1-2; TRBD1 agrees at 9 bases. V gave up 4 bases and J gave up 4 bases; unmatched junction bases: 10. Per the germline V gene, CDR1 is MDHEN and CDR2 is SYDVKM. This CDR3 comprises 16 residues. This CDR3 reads CASSSGQGNLGYGYTF. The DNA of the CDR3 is TGTGCCAGCAGTTCCGGACAGGGGAACCTGGGCTATGGCTACACCTTC.

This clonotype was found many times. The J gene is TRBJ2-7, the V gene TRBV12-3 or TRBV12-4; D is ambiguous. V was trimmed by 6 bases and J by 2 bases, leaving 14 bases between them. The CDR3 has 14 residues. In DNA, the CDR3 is TGTGCCAGCAGGTCCACGAAGGTCCCCTACGAGCAGTACTTC. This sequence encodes CASRSTKVPYEQYF.

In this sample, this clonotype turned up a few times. The CDR3 sequence: CSVERYGGGNQPQHF. As DNA, the CDR3 is TGCAGCGTTGAACGCTATGGGGGTGGCAATCAGCCCCAGCATTTT. The chain carries TRBV29-1 and TRBJ1-5; the D gene is possibly TRBD1 (5 bases). The CDR3 sequence is 15 residues long. Between the trimmed V and J ends, which lost 2 bases and 2 bases, there was a span of 13 bases. From germline, CDR1 is SQVTM and CDR2 ANQGSEA.